This entry is about one T cell receptor (beta chain). Using immunoSEQ multiplex PCR, the repertoire was profiled, and TCRdb retains in-frame clones only, with some absent. The data contain around 16,000 clones, 77% of them seen just once; the ten biggest clones take up about 29%. Treatment defined: randomized to nivolumab then ipilimumab (arm A) or the reverse (arm B). No patient had prior DNA-damaging chemotherapy. From thawed PBMCs, live CD3+CD8+ cells negative for CD19 and CD56 were sorted. The CDR3 is 15 residues long. Per the germline V gene, CDR1 is LNHDA and CDR2 is SQIVND (reference sequence). V was clipped by 5 bases and J by 0 bases; unmatched bases: 6. The entry originates in a study of sequential checkpoint blockade in melanoma. The overall study: Maintenance nivolumab came after either treatment sequence.

The sequenced sample was CD8+ T cells sorted from blood (inferred from file names), obtained from a patient given nivolumab and ipilimumab in sequence. J is TRBJ2-5 and V is TRBV19, with 7 bases matching TRBD1. This receptor was identified in a human donor with melanoma. The chain's CDR3 is CASSPGTDYQETQYF. As DNA, the CDR3 is TGTGCCAGTAGTCCCGGGACAGATTACCAAGAGACCCAGTACTTC.